This T cell receptor (beta chain) originates from a study of monozygotic twins with inflammatory bowel disease. The CDR3 contains 13 residues. CDR1 SNHLY and CDR2 FYNNEI come from the germline V gene. Nested amplification of TCRalpha and TCRbeta cDNA involved two PCRs of around 16 and 10 cycles. TCRdb reprocessed the 5' RACE reads and reports one entry per CDR3 protein, with no DNA. The sample table sets out some 190,000 distinct CDR3 sequences. The sequencing sample was made of blood. V is TRBV2 and J is TRBJ2-1; TCRdb names TRBD1, which stays unverified in the absence of DNA. The source is a human donor with ulcerative colitis or Crohn's disease, or a healthy co-twin of an affected twin (not recorded which). CDR3 amino acids: CASSPTGGNEQFF.